This is a list of T cell receptor beta chains from one sample in a study of cytomegalovirus exposure and HLA in healthy donors. Measured with immunoSEQ multiplex PCR; TCRdb has only the in-frame clones, and not every one. The sample includes fewer than 120,000 clones, approximately 80% of them seen just once. The sequenced sample was PBMCs. The receptors were sampled from a woman aged 55-70 years in good health and CMV-seropositive. Each CDR3 is given with its conserved first and last residue. A D gene is named only where the DNA matches it firmly. Rows give clone size only sometimes, using once, few, many, or a class for an expanded clone.

DNA	CDR3	length	J	D	V	size
TGTGCCAGCAGCGTAGGGGCTAGCGTACCAGGCTTGACCTACGAGCAGTACTTC	CASSVGASVPGLTYEQYF	18	TRBJ2-7	.	TRBV9	.
TGTGCCAGCACTTTGCCGGATGGAACTAGTCATACGCAGTATTTT	CASTLPDGTSHTQYF	15	TRBJ2-3	.	TRBV6-5	.
TGTGCCAGTAGGGACAGGTTGCCCTCCTACGAGCAGTACTTC	CASRDRLPSYEQYF	14	TRBJ2-7	TRBD1	TRBV19	.
TGTGCCAGCGGGAGGCCTTGGGCCTCAAGGGACTATGGCTACACCTTC	CASGRPWASRDYGYTF	16	TRBJ1-2	.	TRBV2	few
TGTGCCAGCAGTGATGGCGGGAGGGTCATTCAGTACTTC	CASSDGGRVIQYF	13	TRBJ2-4	TRBD2	TRBV6-1	.
TGTGCCAGCAGCCCTCTAGGCCCAGGGGGTAGTGGCTACACCTTC	CASSPLGPGGSGYTF	15	TRBJ1-2	TRBD1	TRBV6-5	.
TGCGCCAGCAGCTTGGAGCCTAGCGGGATTTACGAGCAGTACTTC	CASSLEPSGIYEQYF	15	TRBJ2-7	TRBD2	TRBV5-1	once
TGTGCCAGCAGCCAAGAATATCCGGGTCGAGAGCAGTTCTTC	CASSQEYPGREQFF	14	TRBJ2-1	.	TRBV4-2	.
TGTGCCAGCAGCCAGGGACTAGCGGGAGTACGAGAGACCCAGTACTTC	CASSQGLAGVRETQYF	16	TRBJ2-5	TRBD2	TRBV7-9	.
TGTGCCAGCAGCCAAGATAAGCTAGCGGGAGGTCGCGAGCAGTACTTC	CASSQDKLAGGREQYF	16	TRBJ2-7	TRBD2	TRBV4-2	few
TGTGCCAGCAGCTTATTGACAGGGAACAATCAGCCCCAGCATTTT	CASSLLTGNNQPQHF	15	TRBJ1-5	TRBD1	TRBV11-2	once
TGTGCCAGCAGCCGACCTTTAGGACTAGCGGGAGCTCAAGAGACCCAGTACTTC	CASSRPLGLAGAQETQYF	18	TRBJ2-5	TRBD2	TRBV7-2	.
TGTGCCAGCAGCCATCGAGGGGAGGCGGGCACAGATACGCAGTATTTT	CASSHRGEAGTDTQYF	16	TRBJ2-3	.	TRBV11-2	.
TGCGCCAGCAGCTTGGGTTCAGGGGGTTTGGGCGAGCAGTACTTC	CASSLGSGGLGEQYF	15	TRBJ2-7	TRBD1	TRBV5-1	.
TGTGCCAGCACCCAAACCTGGACTGCTACAGATACGCAGTATTTT	CASTQTWTATDTQYF	15	TRBJ2-3	.	TRBV27	.
TGCGCCAGCAGCCTACAGGGGGCGGTGGGGGCCAACGTCCTGACTTTC	CASSLQGAVGANVLTF	16	TRBJ2-6	TRBD1	TRBV5-1	few
TGTGCCAGCAGTACGACAGGGGTCACCAACTATGGCTACACCTTC	CASSTTGVTNYGYTF	15	TRBJ1-2	TRBD1	TRBV28	.
TGTGCCAGTAACAGCAGGGGTTGGCAGCCCCAGCATTTT	CASNSRGWQPQHF	13	TRBJ1-5	.	TRBV19	.
TGTGCCAGCAGCCAAGATGCCGGGTCGGGCTACACCTTC	CASSQDAGSGYTF	13	TRBJ1-2	.	TRBV4-2	.
TGTGCCAGCAGTTTAATGGCATCCGGGGAGCTGTTTTTT	CASSLMASGELFF	13	TRBJ2-2	.	TRBV27	.
TGTGCCAGCAGGCGACAGATGAACACTGAAGCTTTCTTT	CASRRQMNTEAFF	13	TRBJ1-1	.	TRBV28	.
TGTGCCAGCAGCTTAACAGGGGGGCCAGATACGCAGTATTTT	CASSLTGGPDTQYF	14	TRBJ2-3	TRBD1	TRBV7-9	.
TGTGCCAGCAGCCCTCCGCCCGCCGCGGGAGGGTCCTACGAGCAGTACTTC	CASSPPPAAGGSYEQYF	17	TRBJ2-7	TRBD2	TRBV7-2	.
TGTGCCAGCATTGCCAAGCGGGACTTGAACACTGAAGCTTTCTTT	CASIAKRDLNTEAFF	15	TRBJ1-1	.	TRBV6-5	.
TGTGCCAGTAGTATAGTCCCCTACGAGACCCAGTACTTC	CASSIVPYETQYF	13	TRBJ2-5	.	TRBV19	.
TGTGCCAGCAGTGTTCTTGCAGATACGCAGTATTTT	CASSVLADTQYF	12	TRBJ2-3	.	TRBV5-4	many
TGTGCCAGCAGCGTAACGGCGGGAGTTGGTACAGATACGCAGTATTTT	CASSVTAGVGTDTQYF	16	TRBJ2-3	TRBD2	TRBV9	once
TGCGCCAGCAGCAGGGGCTTAGAGGACTACGAGCAGTACTTC	CASSRGLEDYEQYF	14	TRBJ2-7	.	TRBV5-1	once
TGCGCCAGCAGCGGAACAGGGGGAGATCAGCCCCAGCATTTT	CASSGTGGDQPQHF	14	TRBJ1-5	TRBD1	TRBV5-1	.
TGTGCCAGTAGTATTCCCGAGAATGAGCAGTTCTTC	CASSIPENEQFF	12	TRBJ2-1	.	TRBV19	.
TGTGCCAGCAGCTCTCCAACAGGGATTGGCACCGGGGAGCTGTTTTTT	CASSSPTGIGTGELFF	16	TRBJ2-2	.	TRBV7-3	.
TGTGCCAGCAGCACAAATAGCGGTGAGCAGTTCTTC	CASSTNSGEQFF	12	TRBJ2-1	.	TRBV11-1	.
TGTGCCAGCAGCGACCCCCTCTTCGGGGAAAAACTGTTTTTT	CASSDPLFGEKLFF	14	TRBJ1-4	.	TRBV6-1	.
TGTGCCAGCAGTGCCGGGACAGGGAGGTACGAGCAGTACTTC	CASSAGTGRYEQYF	14	TRBJ2-7	TRBD1	TRBV6-5	.
TGCAGCGTTGTTCGGGGTGAGGTTTCCTACAATGAGCAGTTCTTC	CSVVRGEVSYNEQFF	15	TRBJ2-1	.	TRBV29-1	.
TGTGCCAGCAGCCAACGCGGGAACCTCTACGAGCAGTACTTC	CASSQRGNLYEQYF	14	TRBJ2-7	.	TRBV14	.
TGTGCCACCCGACTAGCGGGAGGAGATGAGCAGTTCTTC	CATRLAGGDEQFF	13	TRBJ2-1	TRBD2	TRBV27	.
TGTGCCAGCAGTTACAGCGGGGAAGAGACCCAGTACTTC	CASSYSGEETQYF	13	TRBJ2-5	TRBD2	TRBV6-5	once
TGTGCCAGCAGAAGAGGACTAGACAACACCGGGGAGCTGTTTTTT	CASRRGLDNTGELFF	15	TRBJ2-2	TRBD2	TRBV6-1	.
TGCAGCGCCCGACAGGGGATGAACACTGAAGCTTTCTTT	CSARQGMNTEAFF	13	TRBJ1-1	TRBD1	TRBV29-1	.
TGCGCCAGCAGCTTAGCGGGAGGGGGACAAGAGACCCAGTACTTC	CASSLAGGGQETQYF	15	TRBJ2-5	TRBD2	TRBV5-1	.
TGTGCCAGCTCACCACTAGTATCGCGGGGCCAAGAGACCCAGTACTTC	CASSPLVSRGQETQYF	16	TRBJ2-5	.	TRBV18	once
TGTGCCAGCAGGGGGCGCTCCTATGGCTACACCTTC	CASRGRSYGYTF	12	TRBJ1-2	.	TRBV6-5	.
TGTGCCAGCAGCTTAGCACAACTAGCGGGAGTTTCCGGTGAGCAGTTCTTC	CASSLAQLAGVSGEQFF	17	TRBJ2-1	TRBD2	TRBV7-2	.
TGTGCCAGGATCAAGGGGGAAGTGTACGAGCAGTACTTC	CARIKGEVYEQYF	13	TRBJ2-7	.	TRBV21-1	.
TGTGCCAGCAGACCGGGACTAGCGGGCACCTCTCGTGAAGAGCAGTACTTC	CASRPGLAGTSREEQYF	17	TRBJ2-7	TRBD2	TRBV5-4	.
TGTGCCAGCAGTGAGTTACAAGGGGCGGATACGCAGTATTTT	CASSELQGADTQYF	14	TRBJ2-3	.	TRBV2	.
TGCAGCTTGGGGGGATTCCGCATCGATACGCAGTATTTT	CSLGGFRIDTQYF	13	TRBJ2-3	.	TRBV29-1	.
TGCGCCAGCAGCCAAGATCTAACAGGGGGGCGGCCCCAGCATTTT	CASSQDLTGGRPQHF	15	TRBJ1-5	TRBD1	TRBV4-1	.
TGTGCCAGCCGATACCAGGGGAACAATCAGCCCCAGCATTTT	CASRYQGNNQPQHF	14	TRBJ1-5	.	TRBV6-6	.
TGCGCCAGCAGCCTGGGGTCGCCCGCACCTAACGGGGAGCTGTTTTTT	CASSLGSPAPNGELFF	16	TRBJ2-2	.	TRBV5-1	.
TGCGCCAGCAGCTTGGAGGCGGGCTTGGGCTACACCTTC	CASSLEAGLGYTF	13	TRBJ1-2	.	TRBV5-1	few
TGTGCCAGCAGTGGACAGGGCAATGCTGAATCACCCCTCCACTTT	CASSGQGNAESPLHF	15	TRBJ1-6	TRBD1	TRBV7-9	.
TGTGCCAGCAGTGTCTACGGGACTAGCGACATCTTC	CASSVYGTSDIF	12	TRBJ2-1	TRBD2	TRBV6-5	.
TGTGCCACCAGGGACTATTACAATGAGCAGTTCTTC	CATRDYYNEQFF	12	TRBJ2-1	TRBD2	TRBV19	.
TGTGCCAGTAGTATAGTAGGAGGGCGCAGGGTCTATGGCTACACCTTC	CASSIVGGRRVYGYTF	16	TRBJ1-2	.	TRBV19	.
TGTGCCAGCAGCTTAGCGCGGGGGGCTGAGGGCTACACCTTC	CASSLARGAEGYTF	14	TRBJ1-2	.	TRBV7-2	.
TGTGCCAGCAGCGTAGGACTAGCGGTTTACAATGAGCAGTTCTTC	CASSVGLAVYNEQFF	15	TRBJ2-1	TRBD2	TRBV9	.
TGTGCCAGCAGCCACGGATCCGGGACAGGGGGCCGATACGAGCAGTACTTC	CASSHGSGTGGRYEQYF	17	TRBJ2-7	TRBD1	TRBV7-9	.